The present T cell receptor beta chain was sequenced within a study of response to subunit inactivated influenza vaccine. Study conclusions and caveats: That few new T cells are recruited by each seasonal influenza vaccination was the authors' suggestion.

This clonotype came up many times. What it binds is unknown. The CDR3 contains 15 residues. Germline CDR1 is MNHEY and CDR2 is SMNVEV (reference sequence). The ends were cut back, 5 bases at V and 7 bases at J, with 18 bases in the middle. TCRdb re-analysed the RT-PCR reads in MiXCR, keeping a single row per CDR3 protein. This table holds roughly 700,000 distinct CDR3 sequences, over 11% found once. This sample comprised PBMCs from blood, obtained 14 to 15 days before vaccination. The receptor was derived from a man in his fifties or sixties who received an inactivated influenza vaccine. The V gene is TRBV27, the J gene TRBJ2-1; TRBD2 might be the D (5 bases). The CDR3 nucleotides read TGTGCCAGCAGTCCCGGACTTGATCGAAGGAATGAGCAGTTCTTC. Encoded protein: CASSPGLDRRNEQFF.